This TCR beta chain was obtained from a study of cytomegalovirus exposure and HLA in healthy donors. Findings and limits, study-wide: Analyses of presence/absence relied on an assumption of roughly uniform sequencing depth across donors. Segments of the TCR beta V type were, in most cases, productive about 87% or about 30% of the time in an earlier analysis.

The CDR3 has 14 amino acids. Germline lookup yields CDR1 SEHNR and CDR2 FQNEAQ (reference sequence). PCR amplification relied on 60 Vbeta primers (plus 13 Jbeta primers). Clones were sequenced by immunoSEQ multiplex PCR, and TCRdb holds only the in-frame ones, with some missing. Of 150,000 to 200,000 clones in the sample, around four fifths were seen once. In the case of this clone: Antigen unknown. One junction end disagrees with the germline gene, perhaps due to a read error.

The J gene is TRBJ2-7, the V gene TRBV7-9, with D unclear. The sequence came from a woman aged 30 to 39 in good health and CMV-seronegative. The sample consisted of PBMCs. This chain's CDR3 is CSSSLDVLRGEQYF. The DNA for the CDR3 is TGTTCCAGCAGCTTAGACGTACTACGAGGCGAGCAGTACTTC.